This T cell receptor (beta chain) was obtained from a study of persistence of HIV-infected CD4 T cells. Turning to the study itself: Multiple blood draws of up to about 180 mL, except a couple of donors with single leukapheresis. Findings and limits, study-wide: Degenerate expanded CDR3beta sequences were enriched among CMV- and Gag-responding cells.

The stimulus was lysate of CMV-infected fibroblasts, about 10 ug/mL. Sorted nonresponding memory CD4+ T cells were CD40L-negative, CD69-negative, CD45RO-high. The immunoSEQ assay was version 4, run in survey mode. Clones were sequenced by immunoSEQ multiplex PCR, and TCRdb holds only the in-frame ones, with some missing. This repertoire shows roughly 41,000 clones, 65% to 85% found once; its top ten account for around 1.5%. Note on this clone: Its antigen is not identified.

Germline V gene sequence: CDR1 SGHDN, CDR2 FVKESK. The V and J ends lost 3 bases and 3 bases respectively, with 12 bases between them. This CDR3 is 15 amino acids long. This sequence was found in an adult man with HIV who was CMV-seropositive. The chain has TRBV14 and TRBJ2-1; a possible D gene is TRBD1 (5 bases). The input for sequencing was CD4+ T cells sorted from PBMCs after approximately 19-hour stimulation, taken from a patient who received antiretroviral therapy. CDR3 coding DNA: TGTGCCAGCAGCCAGAACAGGCGATTCTACAATGAGCAGTTCTTC. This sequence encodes CASSQNRRFYNEQFF.